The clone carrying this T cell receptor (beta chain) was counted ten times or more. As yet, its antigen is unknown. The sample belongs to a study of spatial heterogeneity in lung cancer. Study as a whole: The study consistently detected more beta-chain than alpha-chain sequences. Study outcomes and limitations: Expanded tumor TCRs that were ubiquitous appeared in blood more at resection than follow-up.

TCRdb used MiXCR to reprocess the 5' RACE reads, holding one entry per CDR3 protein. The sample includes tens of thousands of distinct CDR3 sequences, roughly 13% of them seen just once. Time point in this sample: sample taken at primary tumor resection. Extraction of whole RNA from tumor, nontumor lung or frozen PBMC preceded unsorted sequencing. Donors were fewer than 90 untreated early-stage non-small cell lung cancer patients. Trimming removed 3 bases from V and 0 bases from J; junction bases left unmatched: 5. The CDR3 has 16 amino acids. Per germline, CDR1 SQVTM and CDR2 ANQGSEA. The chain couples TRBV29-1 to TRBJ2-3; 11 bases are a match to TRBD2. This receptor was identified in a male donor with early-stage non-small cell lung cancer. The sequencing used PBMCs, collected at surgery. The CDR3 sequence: CSVDGTSGLSTDTQYF. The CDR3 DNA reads TGCAGCGTTGATGGGACTAGCGGCCTTAGCACAGATACGCAGTATTTT.